The sequence of this T cell receptor (beta chain) was determined in a study of Graves' ophthalmopathy and Graves' hyperthyroidism. This clonotype was seen at least ten times. The germline gives CDR1 LNHDA, CDR2 SQIVND (reference sequence). Trimming left V 10 bases short and J 7 bases short, with 17 bases between. The CDR3 has 13 amino acids. Researchers took RNA transcripts and amplified TCR beta CDR3 regions from them. HTBI primers primed a first-round RT-PCR, and a second-round multiplex PCR followed. TCRdb re-called the multiplex PCR reads through MiXCR, storing one row per CDR3 protein. There are a few hundred thousand distinct CDR3 sequences in the sample; about 17% occur only once, and 2% to 3% lies in the top ten.

The gene calls are TRBV19 and TRBJ1-3; possible D gene TRBD1, 5 bases. Sequenced input: peripheral blood. This receptor was obtained from an adult woman with stable Graves' hyperthyroidism. CDR3 protein: CATRDGGGNTIYF. Written as DNA, the CDR3 is TGTGCCACTCGGGACGGCGGAGGGAACACCATATATTTT.